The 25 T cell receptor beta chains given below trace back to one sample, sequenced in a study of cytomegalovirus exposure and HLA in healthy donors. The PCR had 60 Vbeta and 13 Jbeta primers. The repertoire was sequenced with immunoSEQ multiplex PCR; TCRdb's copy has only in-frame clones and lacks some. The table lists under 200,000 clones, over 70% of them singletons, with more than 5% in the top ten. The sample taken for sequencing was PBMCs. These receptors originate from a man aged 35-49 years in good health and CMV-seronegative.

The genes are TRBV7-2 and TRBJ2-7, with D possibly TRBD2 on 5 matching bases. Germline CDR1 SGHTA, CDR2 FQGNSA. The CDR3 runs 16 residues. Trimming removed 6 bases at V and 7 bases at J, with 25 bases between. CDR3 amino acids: CASSFALTGTYLEQYF. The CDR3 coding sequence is TGTGCCAGCAGTTTTGCCTTGACGGGAACCTACCTGGAGCAGTACTTC.

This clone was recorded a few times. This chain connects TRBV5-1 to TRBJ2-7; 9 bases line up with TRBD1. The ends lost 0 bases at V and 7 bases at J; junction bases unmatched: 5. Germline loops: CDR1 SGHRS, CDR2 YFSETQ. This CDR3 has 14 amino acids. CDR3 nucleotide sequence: TGCGCCAGCAGCTTGGGGACAGGGGTTGGGGAGCAGTACTTC. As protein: CASSLGTGVGEQYF.

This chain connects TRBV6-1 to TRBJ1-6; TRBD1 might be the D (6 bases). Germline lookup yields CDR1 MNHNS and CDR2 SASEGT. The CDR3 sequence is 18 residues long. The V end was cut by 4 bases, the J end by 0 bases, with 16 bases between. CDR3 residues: CASSAGASGSSYNSPLHF. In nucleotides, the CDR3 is TGTGCCAGCAGTGCAGGGGCCTCGGGGAGCTCCTATAATTCACCCCTCCACTTT.

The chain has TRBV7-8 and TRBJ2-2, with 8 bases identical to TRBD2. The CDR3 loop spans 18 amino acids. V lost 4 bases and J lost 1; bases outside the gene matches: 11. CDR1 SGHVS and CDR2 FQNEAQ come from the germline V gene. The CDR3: CASSSIRIRGGNTGELFF. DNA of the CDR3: TGTGCCAGCAGCTCTATTAGGATACGGGGGGGGAACACCGGGGAGCTGTTTTTT.

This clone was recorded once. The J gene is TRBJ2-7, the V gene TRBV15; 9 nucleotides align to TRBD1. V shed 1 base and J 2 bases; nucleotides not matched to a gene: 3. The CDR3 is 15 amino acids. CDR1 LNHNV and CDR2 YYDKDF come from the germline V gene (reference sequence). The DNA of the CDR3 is TGTGCCACCAGCAGAGGGACAGGGGTAACCTACGAGCAGTACTTC. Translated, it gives CATSRGTGVTYEQYF.

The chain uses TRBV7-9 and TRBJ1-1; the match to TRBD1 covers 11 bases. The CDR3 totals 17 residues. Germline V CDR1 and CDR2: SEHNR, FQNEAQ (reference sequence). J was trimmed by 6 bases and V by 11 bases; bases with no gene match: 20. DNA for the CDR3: TGTGCCGTCCATCCACCCGACGGGACAGGGGGTTACGCTGAAGCTTTCTTT. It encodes CAVHPPDGTGGYAEAFF.

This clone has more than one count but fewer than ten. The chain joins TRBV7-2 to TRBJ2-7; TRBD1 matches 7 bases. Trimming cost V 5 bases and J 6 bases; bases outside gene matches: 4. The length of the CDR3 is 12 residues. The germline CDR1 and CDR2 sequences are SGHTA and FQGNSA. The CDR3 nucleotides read TGTGCCAGCAGCCAACACAGGGGCGAGCAGTACTTC. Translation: CASSQHRGEQYF.

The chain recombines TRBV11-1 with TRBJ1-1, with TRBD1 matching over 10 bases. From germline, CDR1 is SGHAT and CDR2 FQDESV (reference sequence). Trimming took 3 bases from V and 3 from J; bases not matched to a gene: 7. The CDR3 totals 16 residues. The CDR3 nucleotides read TGTGCCAGCAGCTTCGGGACAGGGGCGTATGACACTGAAGCTTTCTTT. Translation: CASSFGTGAYDTEAFF.

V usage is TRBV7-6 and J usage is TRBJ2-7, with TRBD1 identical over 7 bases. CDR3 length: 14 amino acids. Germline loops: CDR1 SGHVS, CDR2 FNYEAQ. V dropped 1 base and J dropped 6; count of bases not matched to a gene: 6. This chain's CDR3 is CASSLVGGQGEQYF. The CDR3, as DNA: TGTGCCAGCAGCTTAGTAGGGGGCCAGGGCGAGCAGTACTTC.

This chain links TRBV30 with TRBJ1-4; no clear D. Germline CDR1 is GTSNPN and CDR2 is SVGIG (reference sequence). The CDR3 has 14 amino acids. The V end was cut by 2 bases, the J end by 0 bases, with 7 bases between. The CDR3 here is CAWSRGSTNEKLFF. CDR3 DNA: TGTGCCTGGAGTCGAGGCTCAACTAATGAAAAACTGTTTTTT.

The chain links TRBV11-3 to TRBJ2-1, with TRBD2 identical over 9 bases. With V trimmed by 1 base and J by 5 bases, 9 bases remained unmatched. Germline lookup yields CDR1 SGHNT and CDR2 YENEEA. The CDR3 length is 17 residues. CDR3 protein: CASSLVLAGGLHNEQFF. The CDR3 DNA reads TGTGCCAGCAGCTTAGTACTGGCGGGAGGGCTGCACAATGAGCAGTTCTTC.

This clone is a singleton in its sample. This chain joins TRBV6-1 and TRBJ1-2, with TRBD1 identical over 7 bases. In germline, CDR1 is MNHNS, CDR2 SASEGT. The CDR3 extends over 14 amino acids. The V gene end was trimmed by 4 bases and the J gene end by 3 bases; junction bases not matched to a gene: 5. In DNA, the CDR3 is TGTGCCAGCAGTGCTAGGACAGGCCACTATGGCTACACCTTC. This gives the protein CASSARTGHYGYTF.

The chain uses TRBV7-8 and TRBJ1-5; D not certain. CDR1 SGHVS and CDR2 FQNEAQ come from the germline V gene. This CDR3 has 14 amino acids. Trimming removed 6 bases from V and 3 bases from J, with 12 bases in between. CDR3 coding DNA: TGTGCCAGCAGTCCCGACATACTCAATCAGCCCCAGCATTTT. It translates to CASSPDILNQPQHF.

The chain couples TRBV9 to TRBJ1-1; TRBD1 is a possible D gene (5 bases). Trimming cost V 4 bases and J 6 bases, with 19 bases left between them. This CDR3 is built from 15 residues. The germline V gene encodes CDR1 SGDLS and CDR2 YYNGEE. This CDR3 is CASSLPTEPTAEAFF. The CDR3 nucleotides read TGTGCCAGCAGCCTCCCGACAGAGCCTACCGCTGAAGCTTTCTTT.

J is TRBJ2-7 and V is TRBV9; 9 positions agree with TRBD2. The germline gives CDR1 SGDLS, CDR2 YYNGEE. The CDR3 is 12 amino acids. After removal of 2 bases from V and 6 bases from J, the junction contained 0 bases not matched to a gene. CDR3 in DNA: TGTGCCAGCAGCGTGCGGGGGGGCGAGCAGTACTTC. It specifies CASSVRGGEQYF.

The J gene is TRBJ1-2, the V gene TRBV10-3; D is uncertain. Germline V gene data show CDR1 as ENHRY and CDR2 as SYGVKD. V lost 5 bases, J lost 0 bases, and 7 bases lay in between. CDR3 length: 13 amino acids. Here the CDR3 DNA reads TGTGCCATCAGTTACGGAGCTAACTATGGCTACACCTTC. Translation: CAISYGANYGYTF.

Written as DNA, the CDR3 is TGCGCCAGTACGCCCCGGACTACCAGCACAGATACGCAGTATTTT. This codes for CASTPRTTSTDTQYF. The V call is TRBV5-1, the J call TRBJ2-3, with D perhaps matching TRBD2 (6 bases). This CDR3 comprises 15 residues. In germline, CDR1 is SGHRS, CDR2 YFSETQ. The germline V and J ends were trimmed by 8 bases and 0 bases, with 16 bases remaining between them.

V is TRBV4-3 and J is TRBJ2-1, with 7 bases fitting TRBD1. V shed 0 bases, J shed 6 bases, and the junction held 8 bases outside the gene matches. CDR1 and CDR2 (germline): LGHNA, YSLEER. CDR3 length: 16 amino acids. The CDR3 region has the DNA TGCGCCAGCAGCCAAGACCGGGACAGCTTCGGCAATGAGCAGTTCTTC. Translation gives CASSQDRDSFGNEQFF.

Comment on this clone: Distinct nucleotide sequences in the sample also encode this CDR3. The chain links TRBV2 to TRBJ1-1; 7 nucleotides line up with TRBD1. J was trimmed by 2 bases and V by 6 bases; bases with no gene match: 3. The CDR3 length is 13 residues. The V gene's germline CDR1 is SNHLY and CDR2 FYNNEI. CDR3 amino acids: CASSGQENTEAFF. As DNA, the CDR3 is TGTGCCAGCAGCGGACAGGAAAACACTGAAGCTTTCTTT. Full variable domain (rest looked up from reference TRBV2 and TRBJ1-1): EPEVTQTPSHQVTQMGQEVILRCVPISNHLYFYWYRQILGQKVEFLVSFYNNEISEKSEIFDDQFSVERPDGSNFTLKIRSTKLEDSAMYFCASSGQENTEAFFGQGTRLTVV.

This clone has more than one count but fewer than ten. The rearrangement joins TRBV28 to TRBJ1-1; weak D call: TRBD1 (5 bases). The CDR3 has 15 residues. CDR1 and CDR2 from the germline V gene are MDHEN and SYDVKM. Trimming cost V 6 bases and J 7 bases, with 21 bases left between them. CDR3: CASSAPQTDIYEAFF. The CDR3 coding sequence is TGTGCCAGCAGCGCCCCCCAGACAGACATCTATGAAGCTTTCTTT.

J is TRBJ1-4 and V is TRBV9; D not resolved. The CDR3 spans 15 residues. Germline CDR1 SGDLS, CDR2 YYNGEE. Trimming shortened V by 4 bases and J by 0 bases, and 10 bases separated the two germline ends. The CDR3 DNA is TGTGCCAGCAGCCCTATCCCCTCAACTAATGAAAAACTGTTTTTT. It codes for CASSPIPSTNEKLFF.

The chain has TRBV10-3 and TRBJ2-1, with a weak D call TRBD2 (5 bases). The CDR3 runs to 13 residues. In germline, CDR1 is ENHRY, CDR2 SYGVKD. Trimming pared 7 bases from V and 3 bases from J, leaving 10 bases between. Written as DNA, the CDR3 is TGTGCCATCAACGGGAAAAACTACAATGAGCAGTTCTTC. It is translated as CAINGKNYNEQFF.

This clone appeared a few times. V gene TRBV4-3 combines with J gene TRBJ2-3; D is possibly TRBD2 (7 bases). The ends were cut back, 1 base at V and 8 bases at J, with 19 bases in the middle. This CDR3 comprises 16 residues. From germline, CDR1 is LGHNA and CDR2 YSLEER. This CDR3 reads CASSQAGGRGLGTQYF. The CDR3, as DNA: TGCGCCAGCAGCCAAGCCGGGGGGCGGGGGTTGGGTACGCAGTATTTT.

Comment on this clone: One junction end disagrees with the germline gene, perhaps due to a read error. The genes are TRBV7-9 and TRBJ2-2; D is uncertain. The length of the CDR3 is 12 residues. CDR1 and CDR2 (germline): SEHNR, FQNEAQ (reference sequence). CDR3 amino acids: CSSSPQSGELFF. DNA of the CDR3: TGTTCCAGCAGCCCACAGTCCGGGGAGCTGTTTTTT.

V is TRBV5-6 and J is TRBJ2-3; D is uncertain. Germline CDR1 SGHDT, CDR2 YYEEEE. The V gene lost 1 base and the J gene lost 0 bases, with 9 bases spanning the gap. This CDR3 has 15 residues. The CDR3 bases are TGTGCCAGCAGCTTGTACGTGCAGAGCACAGATACGCAGTATTTT. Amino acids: CASSLYVQSTDTQYF. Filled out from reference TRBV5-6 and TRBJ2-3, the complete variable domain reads DAGVTQSPTHLIKTRGQQVTLRCSPKSGHDTVSWYQQALGQGPQFIFQYYEEEERQRGNFPDRFSGHQFPNYSSELNVNALLLGDSALYLCASSLYVQSTDTQYFGPGTRLTVL.